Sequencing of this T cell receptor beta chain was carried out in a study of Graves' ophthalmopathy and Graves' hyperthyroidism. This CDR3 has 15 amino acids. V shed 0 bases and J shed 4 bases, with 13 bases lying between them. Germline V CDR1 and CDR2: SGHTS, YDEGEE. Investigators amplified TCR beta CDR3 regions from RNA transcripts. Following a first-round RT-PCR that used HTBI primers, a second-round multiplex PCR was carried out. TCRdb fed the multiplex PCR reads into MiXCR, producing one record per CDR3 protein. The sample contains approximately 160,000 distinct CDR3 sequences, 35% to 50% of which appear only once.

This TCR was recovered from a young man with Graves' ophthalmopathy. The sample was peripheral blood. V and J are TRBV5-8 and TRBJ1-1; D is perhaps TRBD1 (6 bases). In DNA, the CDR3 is TGTGCCAGCAGCTTGGCTGTGCCGGGGGCCACTGAAGCTTTCTTT. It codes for CASSLAVPGATEAFF.